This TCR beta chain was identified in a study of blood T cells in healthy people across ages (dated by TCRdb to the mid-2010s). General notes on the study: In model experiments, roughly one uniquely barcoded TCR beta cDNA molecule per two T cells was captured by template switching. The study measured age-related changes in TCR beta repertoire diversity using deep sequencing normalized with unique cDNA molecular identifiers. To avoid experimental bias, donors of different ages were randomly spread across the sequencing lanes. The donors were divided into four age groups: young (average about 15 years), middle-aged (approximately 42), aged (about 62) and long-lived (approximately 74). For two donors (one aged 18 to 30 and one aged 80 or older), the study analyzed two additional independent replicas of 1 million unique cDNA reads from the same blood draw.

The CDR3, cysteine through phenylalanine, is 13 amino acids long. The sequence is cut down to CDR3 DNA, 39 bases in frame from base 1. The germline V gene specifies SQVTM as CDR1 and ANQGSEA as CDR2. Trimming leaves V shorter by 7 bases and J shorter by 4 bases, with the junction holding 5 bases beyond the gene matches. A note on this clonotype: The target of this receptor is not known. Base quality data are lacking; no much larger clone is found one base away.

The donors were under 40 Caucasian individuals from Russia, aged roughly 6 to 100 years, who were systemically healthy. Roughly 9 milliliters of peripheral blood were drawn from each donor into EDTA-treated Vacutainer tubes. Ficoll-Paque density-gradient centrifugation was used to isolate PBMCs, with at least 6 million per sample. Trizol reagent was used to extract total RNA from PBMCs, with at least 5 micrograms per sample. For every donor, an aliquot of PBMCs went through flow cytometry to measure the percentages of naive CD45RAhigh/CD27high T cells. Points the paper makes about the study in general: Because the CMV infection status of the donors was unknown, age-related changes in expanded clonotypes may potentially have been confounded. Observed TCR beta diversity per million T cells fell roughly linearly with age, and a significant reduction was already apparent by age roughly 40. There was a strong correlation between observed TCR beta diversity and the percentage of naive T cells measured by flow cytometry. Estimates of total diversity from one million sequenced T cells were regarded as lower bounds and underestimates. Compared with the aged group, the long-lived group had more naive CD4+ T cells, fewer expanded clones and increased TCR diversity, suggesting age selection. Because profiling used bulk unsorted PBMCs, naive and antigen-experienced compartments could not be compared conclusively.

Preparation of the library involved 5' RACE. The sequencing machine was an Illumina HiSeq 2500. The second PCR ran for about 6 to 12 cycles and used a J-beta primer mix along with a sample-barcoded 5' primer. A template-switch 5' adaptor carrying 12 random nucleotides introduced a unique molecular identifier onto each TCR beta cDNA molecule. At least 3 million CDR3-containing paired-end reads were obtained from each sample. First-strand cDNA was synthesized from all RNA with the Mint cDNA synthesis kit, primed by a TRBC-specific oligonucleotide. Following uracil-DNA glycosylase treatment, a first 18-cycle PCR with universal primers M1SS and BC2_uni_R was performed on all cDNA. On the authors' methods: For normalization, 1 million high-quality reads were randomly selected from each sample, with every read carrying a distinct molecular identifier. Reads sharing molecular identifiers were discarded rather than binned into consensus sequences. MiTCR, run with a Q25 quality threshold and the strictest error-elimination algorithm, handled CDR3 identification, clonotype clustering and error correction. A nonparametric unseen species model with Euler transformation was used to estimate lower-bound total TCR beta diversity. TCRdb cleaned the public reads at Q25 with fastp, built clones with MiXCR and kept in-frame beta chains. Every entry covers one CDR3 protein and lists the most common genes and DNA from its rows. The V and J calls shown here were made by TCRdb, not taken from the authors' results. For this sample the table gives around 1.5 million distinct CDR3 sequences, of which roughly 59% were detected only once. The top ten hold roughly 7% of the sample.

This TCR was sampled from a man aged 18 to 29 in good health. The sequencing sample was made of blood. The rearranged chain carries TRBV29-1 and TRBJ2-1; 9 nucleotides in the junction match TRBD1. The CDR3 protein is CSARQGEYNEQFF. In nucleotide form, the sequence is TGCAGCGCAAGACAGGGGGAGTACAATGAGCAGTTCTTC.